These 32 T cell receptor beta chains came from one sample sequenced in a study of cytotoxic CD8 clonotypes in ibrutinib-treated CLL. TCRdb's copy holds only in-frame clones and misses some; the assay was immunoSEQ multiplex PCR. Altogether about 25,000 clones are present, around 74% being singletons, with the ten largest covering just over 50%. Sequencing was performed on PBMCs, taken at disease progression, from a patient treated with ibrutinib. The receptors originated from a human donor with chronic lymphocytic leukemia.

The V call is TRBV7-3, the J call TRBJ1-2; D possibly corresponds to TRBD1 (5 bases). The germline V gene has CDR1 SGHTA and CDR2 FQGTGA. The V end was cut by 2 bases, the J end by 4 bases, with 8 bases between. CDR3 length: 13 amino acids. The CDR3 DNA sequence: TGTGCCAGCAGCTTACCAGGGAGCTATGGCTACACCTTC. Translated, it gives CASSLPGSYGYTF.

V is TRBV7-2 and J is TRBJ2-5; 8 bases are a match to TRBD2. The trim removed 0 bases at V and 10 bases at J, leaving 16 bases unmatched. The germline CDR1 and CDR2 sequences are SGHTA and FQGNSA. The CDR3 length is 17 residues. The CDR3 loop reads CASSLALGTSYLVGQYF. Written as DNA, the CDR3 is TGTGCCAGCAGCTTAGCCCTAGGGACTAGTTATCTGGTAGGCCAGTACTTC.

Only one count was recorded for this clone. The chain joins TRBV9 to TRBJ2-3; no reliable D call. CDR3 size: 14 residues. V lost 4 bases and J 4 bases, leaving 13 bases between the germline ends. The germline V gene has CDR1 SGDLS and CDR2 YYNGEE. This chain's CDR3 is CASSPENSADTQYF. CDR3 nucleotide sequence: TGTGCCAGCAGCCCAGAGAACAGTGCAGATACGCAGTATTTT.

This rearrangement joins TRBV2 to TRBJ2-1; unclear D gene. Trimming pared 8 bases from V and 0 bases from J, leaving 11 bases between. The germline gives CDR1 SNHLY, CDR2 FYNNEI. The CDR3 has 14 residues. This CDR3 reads CASGPTSSYNEQFF. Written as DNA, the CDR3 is TGTGCCAGCGGTCCCACGAGCTCCTACAATGAGCAGTTCTTC.

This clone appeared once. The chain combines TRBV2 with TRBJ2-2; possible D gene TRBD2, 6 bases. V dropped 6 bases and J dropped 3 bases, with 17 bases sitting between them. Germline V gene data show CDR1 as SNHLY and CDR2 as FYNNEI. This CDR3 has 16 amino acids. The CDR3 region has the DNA TGTGCCAGCAGGTCCCCGGTGGGGGGTTACACCGGGGAGCTGTTTTTT. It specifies CASRSPVGGYTGELFF.

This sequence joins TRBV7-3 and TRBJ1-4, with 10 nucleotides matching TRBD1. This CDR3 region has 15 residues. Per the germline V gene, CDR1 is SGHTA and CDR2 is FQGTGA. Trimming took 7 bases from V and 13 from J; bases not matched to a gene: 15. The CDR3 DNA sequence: TGTGCCAGCAACCCGGGACAGGGGCGTCGGGGGAGACTGTTTTTT. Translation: CASNPGQGRRGRLFF.

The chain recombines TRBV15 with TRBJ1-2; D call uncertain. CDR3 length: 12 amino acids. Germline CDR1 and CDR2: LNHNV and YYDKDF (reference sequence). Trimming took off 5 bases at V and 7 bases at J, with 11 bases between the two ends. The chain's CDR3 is CATSEREGGYTF. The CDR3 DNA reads TGTGCCACCAGCGAAAGGGAAGGTGGCTACACCTTC.

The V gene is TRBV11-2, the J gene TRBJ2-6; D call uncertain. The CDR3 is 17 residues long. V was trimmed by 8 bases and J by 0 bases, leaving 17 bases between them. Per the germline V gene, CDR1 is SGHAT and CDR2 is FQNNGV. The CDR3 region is CASFKGQLLSGANVLTF. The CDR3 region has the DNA TGTGCCAGCTTTAAAGGCCAGCTTCTCTCTGGGGCCAACGTCCTGACTTTC.

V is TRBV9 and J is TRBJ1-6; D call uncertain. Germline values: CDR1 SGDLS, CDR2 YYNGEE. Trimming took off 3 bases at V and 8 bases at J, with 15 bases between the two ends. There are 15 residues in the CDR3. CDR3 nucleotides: TGTGCCAGCAGCGCCGGAGTTGAGAGATATTCACCCCTCCACTTT. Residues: CASSAGVERYSPLHF. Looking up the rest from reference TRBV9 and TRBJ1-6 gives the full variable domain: DSGVTQTPKHLITATGQRVTLRCSPRSGDLSVYWYQQSLDQGLQFLIQYYNGEERAKGNILERFSAQQFPDLHSELNLSSLELGDSALYFCASSAGVERYSPLHFGNGTRLTVT.

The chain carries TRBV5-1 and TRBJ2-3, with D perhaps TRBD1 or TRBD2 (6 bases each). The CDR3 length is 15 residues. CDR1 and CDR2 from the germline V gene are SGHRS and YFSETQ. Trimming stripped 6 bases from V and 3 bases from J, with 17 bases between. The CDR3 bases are TGCGCCAGCACAGACAGGTGGGGGGTGACAGATACGCAGTATTTT. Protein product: CASTDRWGVTDTQYF.

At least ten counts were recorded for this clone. The CDR3 nucleotides are TGTGCCAGCAGCTCCGGGACAGGCTACTATGGCTACACCTTC. This translates into CASSSGTGYYGYTF. This rearrangement joins TRBV5-4 to TRBJ1-2, with TRBD1 matching over 8 bases. CDR1 is SGHNT and CDR2 is YYREEE in the germline V gene (reference sequence). The junction had 4 bases not matched to a gene; V was cut back by 3 bases and J by 3 bases. This CDR3 has 14 residues.

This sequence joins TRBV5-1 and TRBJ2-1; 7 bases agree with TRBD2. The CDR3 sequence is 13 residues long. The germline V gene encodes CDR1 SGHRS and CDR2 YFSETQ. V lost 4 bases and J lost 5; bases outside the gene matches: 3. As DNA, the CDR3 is TGCGCCAGCAGCAGAGCGGGGCACAATGAGCAGTTCTTC. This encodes CASSRAGHNEQFF. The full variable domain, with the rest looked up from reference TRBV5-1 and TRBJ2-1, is KAGVTQTPRYLIKTRGQQVTLSCSPISGHRSVSWYQQTPGQGLQFLFEYFSETQRNKGNFPGRFSGRQFSNSRSEMNVSTLELGDSALYLCASSRAGHNEQFFGPGTRLTVL.

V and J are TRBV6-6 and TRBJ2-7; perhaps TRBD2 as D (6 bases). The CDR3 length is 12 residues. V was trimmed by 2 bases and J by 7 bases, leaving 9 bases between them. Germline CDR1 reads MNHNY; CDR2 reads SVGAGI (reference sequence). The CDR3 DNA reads TGTGCCAGCAGTTACCCTGGAGGGGAGCAGTACTTC. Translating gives CASSYPGGEQYF.

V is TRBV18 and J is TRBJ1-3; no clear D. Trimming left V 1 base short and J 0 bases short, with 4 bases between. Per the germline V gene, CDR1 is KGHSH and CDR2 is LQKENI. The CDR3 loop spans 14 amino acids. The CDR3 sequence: CASSPQNSGNTIYF. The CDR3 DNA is TGTGCCAGCTCACCACAGAACTCTGGAAACACCATATATTTT.

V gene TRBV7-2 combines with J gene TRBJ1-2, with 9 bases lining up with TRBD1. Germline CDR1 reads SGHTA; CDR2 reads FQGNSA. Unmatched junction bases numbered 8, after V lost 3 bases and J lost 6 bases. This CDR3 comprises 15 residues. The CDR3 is CASSFRDRVRNGYTF. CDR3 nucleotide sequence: TGTGCCAGCAGCTTCCGGGACAGGGTACGAAATGGCTACACCTTC.

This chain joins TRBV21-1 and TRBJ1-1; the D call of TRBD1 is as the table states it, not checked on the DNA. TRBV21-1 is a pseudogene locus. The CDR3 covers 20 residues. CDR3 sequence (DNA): TGTGCCAGCAGCAACGGGTTGTATTGGGGGCCCTTGGGTATGAACACTGAAGCTTTCTTT. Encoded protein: CASSNGLYWGPLGMNTEAFF.

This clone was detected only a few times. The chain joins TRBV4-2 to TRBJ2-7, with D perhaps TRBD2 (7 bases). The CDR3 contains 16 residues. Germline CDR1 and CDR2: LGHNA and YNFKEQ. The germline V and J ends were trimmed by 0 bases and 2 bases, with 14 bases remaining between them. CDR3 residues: CASSQDQGGATYEQYF. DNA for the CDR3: TGTGCCAGCAGCCAAGATCAAGGGGGGGCGACCTACGAGCAGTACTTC.

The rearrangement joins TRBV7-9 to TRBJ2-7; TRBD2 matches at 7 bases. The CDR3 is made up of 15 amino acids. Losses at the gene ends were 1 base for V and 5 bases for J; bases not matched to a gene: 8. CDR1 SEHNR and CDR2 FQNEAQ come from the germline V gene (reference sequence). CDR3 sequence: CASSLGGGVPHEQYF. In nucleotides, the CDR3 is TGTGCCAGCAGCTTAGGCGGGGGAGTTCCCCACGAGCAGTACTTC.

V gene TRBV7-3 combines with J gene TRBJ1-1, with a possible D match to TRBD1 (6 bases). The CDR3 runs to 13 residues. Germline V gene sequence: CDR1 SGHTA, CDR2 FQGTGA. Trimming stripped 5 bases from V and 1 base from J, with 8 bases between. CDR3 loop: CASSRQENTEAFF. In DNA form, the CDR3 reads TGTGCCAGCAGCCGACAGGAGAACACTGAAGCTTTCTTT. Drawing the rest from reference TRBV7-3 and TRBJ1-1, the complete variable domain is GAGVSQTPSNKVTEKGKYVELRCDPISGHTALYWYRQSLGQGPEFLIYFQGTGAADDSGLPNDRFFAVRPEGSVSTLKIQRTERGDSAVYLCASSRQENTEAFFGQGTRLTVV.

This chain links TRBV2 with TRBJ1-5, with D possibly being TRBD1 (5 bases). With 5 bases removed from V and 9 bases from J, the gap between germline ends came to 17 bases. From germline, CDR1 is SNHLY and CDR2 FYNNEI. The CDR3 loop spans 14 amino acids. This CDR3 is CASSLTALGVPQHF. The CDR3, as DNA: TGTGCCAGCAGTCTGACAGCTTTAGGTGTGCCCCAGCATTTT.

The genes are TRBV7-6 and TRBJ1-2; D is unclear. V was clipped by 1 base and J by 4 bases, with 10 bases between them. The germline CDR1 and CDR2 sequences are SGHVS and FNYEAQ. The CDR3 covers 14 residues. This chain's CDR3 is CASSLDVGIYGYTF. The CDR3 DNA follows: TGTGCCAGCAGCTTAGATGTAGGGATCTATGGCTACACCTTC.

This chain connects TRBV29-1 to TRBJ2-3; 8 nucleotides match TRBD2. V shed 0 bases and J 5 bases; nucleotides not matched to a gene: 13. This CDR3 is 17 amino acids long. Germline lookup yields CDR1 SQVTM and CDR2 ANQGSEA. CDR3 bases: TGCAGCGTTGAAGATCTCTCCCCGGCGGGAGGAGTAGATACGCAGTATTTT. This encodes CSVEDLSPAGGVDTQYF.

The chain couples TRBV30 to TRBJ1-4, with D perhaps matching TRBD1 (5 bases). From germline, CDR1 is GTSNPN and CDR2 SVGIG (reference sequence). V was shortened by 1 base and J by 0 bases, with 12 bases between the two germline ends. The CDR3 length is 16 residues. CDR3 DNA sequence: TGTGCCTGGAGTGGACCAGGGAGATCAACTAATGAAAAACTGTTTTTT. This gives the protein CAWSGPGRSTNEKLFF.

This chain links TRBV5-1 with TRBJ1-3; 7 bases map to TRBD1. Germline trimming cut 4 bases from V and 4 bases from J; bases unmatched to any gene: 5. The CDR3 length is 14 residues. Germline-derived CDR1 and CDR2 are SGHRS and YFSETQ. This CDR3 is CASSTQGGGNTIYF. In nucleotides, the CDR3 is TGCGCCAGCAGCACCCAGGGGGGAGGAAACACCATATATTTT.

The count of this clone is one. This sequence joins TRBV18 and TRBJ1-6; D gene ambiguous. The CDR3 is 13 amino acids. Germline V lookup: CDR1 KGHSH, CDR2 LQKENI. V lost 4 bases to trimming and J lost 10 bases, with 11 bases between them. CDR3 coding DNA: TGTGCCAGCTCACGGCAGGAATGGTCACCCCTCCACTTT. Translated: CASSRQEWSPLHF.

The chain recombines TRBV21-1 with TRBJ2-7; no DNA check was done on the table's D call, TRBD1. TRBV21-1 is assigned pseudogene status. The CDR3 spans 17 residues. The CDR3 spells CASSKGGQGARNHEQYF. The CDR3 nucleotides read TGTGCCAGCAGCAAAGGGGGACAGGGGGCGCGTAACCACGAGCAGTACTTC.

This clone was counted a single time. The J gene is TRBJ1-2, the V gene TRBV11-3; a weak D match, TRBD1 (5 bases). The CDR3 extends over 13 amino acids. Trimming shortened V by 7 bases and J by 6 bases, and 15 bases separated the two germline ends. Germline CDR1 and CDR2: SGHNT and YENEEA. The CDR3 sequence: CASTVRRGNGYTF. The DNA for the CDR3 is TGTGCCAGCACCGTTAGACGGGGGAATGGCTACACCTTC.

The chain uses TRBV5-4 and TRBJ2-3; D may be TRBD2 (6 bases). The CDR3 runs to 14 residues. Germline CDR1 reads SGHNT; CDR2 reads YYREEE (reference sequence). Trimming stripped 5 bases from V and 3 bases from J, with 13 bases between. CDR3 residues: CASSPSRGTDTQYF. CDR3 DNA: TGTGCCAGCAGTCCTAGCCGGGGGACAGATACGCAGTATTTT.

As DNA, the CDR3 is TGCAGTGCTAGAATTCCCACTGAAGCTTTCTTT. The encoded protein is CSARIPTEAFF. This rearrangement joins TRBV20-1 to TRBJ1-1; D gene uncertain. The CDR3 is made up of 11 amino acids. V was clipped by 2 bases and J by 4 bases, with 5 bases between them. Germline loops: CDR1 DFQATT, CDR2 SNEGSKA (reference sequence).

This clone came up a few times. The CDR3 sequence: CASSVGPNTEAFF. In DNA form, the CDR3 reads TGTGCCAGCAGCGTAGGACCCAACACTGAAGCTTTCTTT. The rearrangement links TRBV9 to TRBJ1-1; the D is unclear. The V end lost 0 bases, the J end lost 2 bases, and 5 bases lay between the germline ends. CDR1 and CDR2 from the germline V gene are SGDLS and YYNGEE. CDR3 length: 13 amino acids.

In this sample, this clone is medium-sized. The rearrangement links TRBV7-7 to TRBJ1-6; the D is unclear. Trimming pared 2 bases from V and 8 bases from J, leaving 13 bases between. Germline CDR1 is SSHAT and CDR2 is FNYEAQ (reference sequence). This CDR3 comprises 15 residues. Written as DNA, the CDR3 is TGTGCCAGCAGCTTACGGGCAGGCCGCGATTCACCCCTCCACTTT. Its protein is CASSLRAGRDSPLHF.

The CDR3 protein is CASSIAGGPGDEQFF. DNA of the CDR3: TGCGCCAGCAGCATCGCCGGGGGGCCGGGCGATGAGCAGTTCTTC. The chain employs TRBV10-2 and TRBJ2-1, with D maybe TRBD2 (7 bases). CDR1 is WSHSY and CDR2 is SAAADI in the germline V gene. The CDR3 totals 15 residues. Trimming left V 6 bases short and J 8 bases short, with 20 bases between.